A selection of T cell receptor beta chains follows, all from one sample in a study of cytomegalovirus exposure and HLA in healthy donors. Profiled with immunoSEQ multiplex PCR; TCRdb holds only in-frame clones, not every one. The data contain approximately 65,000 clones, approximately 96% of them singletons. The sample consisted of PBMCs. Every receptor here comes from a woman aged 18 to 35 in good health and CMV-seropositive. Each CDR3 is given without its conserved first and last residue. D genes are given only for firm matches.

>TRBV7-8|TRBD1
ASSTRTGGKRYEQY
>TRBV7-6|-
ASSLEAGYTDTQY
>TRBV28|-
ASTTAGTLLYEQY
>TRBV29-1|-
SVKGGPAYT
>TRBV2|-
ASMQRQDNEQF
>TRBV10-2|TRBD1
ASTVRQGNNEQF
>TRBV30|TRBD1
AWSGTGLETQY
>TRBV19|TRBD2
ASSRLAGAYEQY
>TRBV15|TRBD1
ATSRDPQGTGETQY
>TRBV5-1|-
ASSPAGRSYTQY
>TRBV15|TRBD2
ATSSRTSKGNEQF
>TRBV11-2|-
ASRGMTGTGELF
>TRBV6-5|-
ASSSARGHDEQF
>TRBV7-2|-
ASSLGGAAGETQY
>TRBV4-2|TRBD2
ASSQDTGLAGVHEQF
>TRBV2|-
ASAGQDEQY
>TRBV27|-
ASSSPGEQY
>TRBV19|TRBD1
ASSMGKQGATYQPQH
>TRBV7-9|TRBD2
ASSLGLASGGETQY
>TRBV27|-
ASSFGRTYEQY
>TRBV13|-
ASSTGVSYEQY